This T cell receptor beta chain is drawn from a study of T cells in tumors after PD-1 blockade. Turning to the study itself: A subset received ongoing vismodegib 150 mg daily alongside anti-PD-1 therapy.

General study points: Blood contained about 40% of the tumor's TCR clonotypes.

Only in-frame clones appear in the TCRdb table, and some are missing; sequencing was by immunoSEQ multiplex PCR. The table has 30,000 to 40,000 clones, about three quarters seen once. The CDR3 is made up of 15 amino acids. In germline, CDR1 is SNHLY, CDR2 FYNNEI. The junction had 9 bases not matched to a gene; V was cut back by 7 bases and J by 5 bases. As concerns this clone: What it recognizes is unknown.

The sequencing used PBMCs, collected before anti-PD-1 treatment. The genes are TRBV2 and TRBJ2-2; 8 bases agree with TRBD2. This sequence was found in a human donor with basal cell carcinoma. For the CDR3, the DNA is TGTGCCAGCACCCTGGGGAGCGGGAGAACCGGGGAGCTGTTTTTT. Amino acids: CASTLGSGRTGELFF. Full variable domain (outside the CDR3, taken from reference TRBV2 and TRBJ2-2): EPEVTQTPSHQVTQMGQEVILRCVPISNHLYFYWYRQILGQKVEFLVSFYNNEISEKSEIFDDQFSVERPDGSNFTLKIRSTKLEDSAMYFCASTLGSGRTGELFFGEGSRLTVL.